The clone carrying this T cell receptor (beta chain) showed up many times. The V gene's germline CDR1 is LNHDA and CDR2 SQIVND (reference sequence). V lost 4 bases to trimming and J lost 0 bases, with 10 bases between them. The CDR3 contains 15 residues. This record comes from a study of Graves' ophthalmopathy and Graves' hyperthyroidism. Transcripts of RNA were the source for amplifying TCR beta CDR3 regions. An opening RT-PCR round employed HTBI primers and preceded a second-round multiplex PCR. MiXCR, applied by TCRdb to the multiplex PCR reads, yields one record per CDR3 protein. Here the sample spans approximately 330,000 distinct CDR3 sequences, 15% to 20% being singletons.

This receptor was identified in an adult man with Graves' ophthalmopathy. The chain is built from TRBV19 and TRBJ2-4; D is perhaps TRBD2 (6 bases). The sample taken for sequencing was peripheral blood. This chain's CDR3 is CASSTSDLAKNIQYF. CDR3 coding DNA: TGTGCCAGTAGTACTAGCGATCTAGCCAAAAACATTCAGTACTTC.